The following is a T cell receptor beta chain sequence with its context. Germline CDR1 MDHEN, CDR2 SYDVKM. CDR3 length: 13 residues. V lost 5 bases and J 7 bases, leaving 11 bases between the germline ends. These data are taken from a study of blood T cell repertoires in COVID-19. Background on the study: The United States, Italy and Spain supplied acute and convalescent COVID-19 samples. PBMCs, B-cell-depleted T cells, or T cells were the source of the cDNA or gDNA that made up the material.

Under the authors' procedure: For nucleated cells, counts were estimated from reference gene primer amplification. TCRdb keeps only in-frame clones here, not all; method: immunoSEQ multiplex PCR. That table furnishes V, J and clone size, whereas the DNA furnished D and trimming. The data show almost 45,000 clones, with roughly 68% seen just once and around 60% held by the top ten. Sample: peripheral blood. This clonotype was obtained from a man older than 75 with acute or convalescent COVID-19. V is TRBV28 and J is TRBJ1-4; TRBD1 might be the D (5 bases). Here the CDR3 DNA reads TGTGCCAGCAGTGGAGGGGCTGGTGAAAAACTGTTTTTT. This translates into CASSGGAGEKLFF.